The clone carrying this TCR beta chain was seen only a few times. Its antigen is unidentified. TCRdb analysed the RT-PCR reads with MiXCR anew, one entry per CDR3 protein. Altogether more than 550,000 distinct CDR3 sequences are present, about 10% being singletons, with the ten largest covering 8% to 13%. These data are taken from a study of response to subunit inactivated influenza vaccine. Findings and limits, study-wide: Few additional T cells are recruited per seasonal influenza vaccination, authors suggested.

The germline V gene has CDR1 SGHTA and CDR2 FQGNSA. V lost 0 bases, J lost 6 bases, and 14 bases lay in between. The CDR3 is 15 amino acids. These same records also appear under a second study, on T cells expressing NK-cell markers. That source notes: Scientists made TCR beta cDNA using 5'RACE template switching with UMIs.

The sequence was collected from a man over 45 who received an inactivated influenza vaccine. The chain carries TRBV7-2 and TRBJ1-2; possibly TRBD1 for D (5 bases). The specimen comprised PBMCs from blood, sampled on the day of vaccination. The CDR3 here is CASSLAIARQHGYTF. The CDR3 bases are TGTGCCAGCAGCTTAGCCATCGCGCGACAGCATGGCTACACCTTC.